This T cell receptor beta chain was recovered during a study of blood T cell repertoires in COVID-19 (dated by TCRdb to the early 2020s). About the investigation overall: Samples covering the acute and convalescent phases of COVID-19 were provided by collaborators in the United States, Italy and Spain. The samples were drawn from the first 160 participants of the ongoing ImmuneRACE study and from some 1,300 subjects provided by 6 global collaborators. Nearly every sample came with metadata listing a de-identified subject ID, COVID-19 status, age in years and sex. Where available, HLA class I and class II types were taken from metadata supplied by the sample provider and were not determined by assay-based typing. The dataset comprised deeply sampled blood TCRbeta repertoires from subjects exposed to, actively infected with, or recovered from COVID-19. The repertoires were released in a freely available public database intended as a resource for research on the immune response to SARS-CoV-2. The prospective study material was composed of cDNA or gDNA derived from T cells, B-cell-depleted T cells, or PBMCs.

Taken from cysteine to phenylalanine, the CDR3 has 14 residues. Only CDR3 DNA remains: 42 bases, in frame from the first base. The CDR1 and CDR2 encoded by the germline V gene are MNHEY and SVGAGI. Trimming removed 0 bases from V and 5 bases from J; the gene matches leave 3 bases unexplained. What the study reported, not specific to this receptor: The amount of clinical and demographic metadata varied by source and participant and was provided uncurated.

About this clone: Its cognate antigen has yet to be identified. Per-base quality was not reported, and no clone a single base away is much larger than it.

The collaborating institutions used their own protocols to collect whole blood in K2EDTA tubes. For TCRbeta analysis, collaborators shipped samples as frozen whole blood, isolated PBMCs, or DNA extracted from either of those sample types. The immunoSEQ Assay, a bias-controlled multiplex PCR, was used to amplify TCRbeta CDR3 regions from genomic DNA. Per the original workflow: The number of nucleated cells in each sample was estimated from the amplification of reference gene primers within the assay. To quantify the absolute abundance of each unique TCRbeta CDR3 rearrangement, sequence reads were collapsed and filtered. For each sample, productive Simpson clonality was calculated as the square root of Simpson's diversity index over productive rearrangements. This immuneACCESS table, as held by TCRdb, lists in-frame sequences with V and J called but not all clones. Of the missing ones, under half trace to an unresolved V gene in checked studies; the others have no known cause. The D gene and trimming were derived from the DNA, and the V and J assignments and clone size from that table. The sample yields 25,000 to 35,000 clones; approximately 87% were counted once. The ten largest clonotypes hold approximately 24% of the sample.

The sequence derives from a human donor with active COVID-19. The donor label of this sample is uncertain. The sequenced sample was peripheral blood. This receptor chain uses TRBV6-5 and TRBJ1-1; 7 of the junction bases match TRBD1. The CDR3 protein: CASSYSGRGTEAFF. The nucleotide sequence reads as follows: TGTGCCAGCAGTTACTCGGGCAGGGGGACTGAAGCTTTCTTT.